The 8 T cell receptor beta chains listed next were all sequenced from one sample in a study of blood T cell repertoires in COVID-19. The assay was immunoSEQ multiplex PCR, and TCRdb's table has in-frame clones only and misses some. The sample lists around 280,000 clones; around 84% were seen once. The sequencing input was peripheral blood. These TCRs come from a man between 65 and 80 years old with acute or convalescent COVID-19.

CDR3 nucleotides: TGTGCCAGCAGCTTAGCGGGAGGGGACAATGAGCAGTTCTTC. This gives the protein CASSLAGGDNEQFF. The J gene is TRBJ2-1, the V gene TRBV7-9; 7 bases fit TRBD2. CDR1 is SEHNR and CDR2 is FQNEAQ in the germline V gene (reference sequence). With V trimmed by 0 bases and J by 5 bases, 1 base remained unmatched. This CDR3 has 14 amino acids.

CDR3 in DNA: TGTGCCAGCAGCTTCCGGGGACAGGGGGCGGGAGAGCAGTACTTC. This encodes CASSFRGQGAGEQYF. The rearrangement links TRBV9 to TRBJ2-7; 12 positions match TRBD1. This CDR3 comprises 15 residues. The J segment lost 7 bases and the V segment lost 4 bases, leaving 9 bases of the junction unmatched. Germline assignment: CDR1 SGDLS and CDR2 YYNGEE.

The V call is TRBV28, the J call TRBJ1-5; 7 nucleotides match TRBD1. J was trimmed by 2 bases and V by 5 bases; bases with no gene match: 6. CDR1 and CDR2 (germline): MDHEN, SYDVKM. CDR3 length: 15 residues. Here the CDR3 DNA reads TGTGCCAGCAGTCTCCCCCAGGGGGGCAATCAGCCCCAGCATTTT. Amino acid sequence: CASSLPQGGNQPQHF.

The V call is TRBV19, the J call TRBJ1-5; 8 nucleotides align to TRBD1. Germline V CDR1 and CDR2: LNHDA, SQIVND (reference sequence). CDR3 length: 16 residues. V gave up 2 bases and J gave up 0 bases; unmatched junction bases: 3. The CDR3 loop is CASSITDRGSNQPQHF. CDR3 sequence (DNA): TGTGCCAGTAGTATAACAGACAGGGGTAGCAATCAGCCCCAGCATTTT.

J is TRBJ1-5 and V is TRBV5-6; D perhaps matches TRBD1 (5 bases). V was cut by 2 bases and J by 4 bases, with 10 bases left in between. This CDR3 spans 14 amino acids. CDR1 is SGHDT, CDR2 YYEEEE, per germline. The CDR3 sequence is CASSFRQINQPQHF. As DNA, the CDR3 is TGTGCCAGCAGCTTTCGACAGATTAATCAGCCCCAGCATTTT.

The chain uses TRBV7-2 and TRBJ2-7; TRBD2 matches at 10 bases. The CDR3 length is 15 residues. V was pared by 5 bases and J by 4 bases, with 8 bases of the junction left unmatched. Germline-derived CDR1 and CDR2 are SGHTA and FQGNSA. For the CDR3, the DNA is TGTGCCAGCAGCACCGGGACTAGCGAGTCATACGAGCAGTACTTC. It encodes CASSTGTSESYEQYF.

The CDR3 reads CASRRTGAYTDTQYF. The CDR3 region has the DNA TGCGCCAGCAGAAGGACAGGGGCCTACACAGATACGCAGTATTTT. This rearrangement joins TRBV5-1 to TRBJ2-3; 9 bases map to TRBD1. The length of the CDR3 is 15 residues. The germline gives CDR1 SGHRS, CDR2 YFSETQ. V dropped 5 bases and J dropped 2; count of bases not matched to a gene: 6.

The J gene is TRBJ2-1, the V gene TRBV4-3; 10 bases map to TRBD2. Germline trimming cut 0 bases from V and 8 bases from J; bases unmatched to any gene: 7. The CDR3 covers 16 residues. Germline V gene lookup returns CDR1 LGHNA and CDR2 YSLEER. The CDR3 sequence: CASSQDASGGDDEQFF. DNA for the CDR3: TGCGCCAGCAGCCAAGATGCTAGCGGGGGTGACGATGAGCAGTTCTTC.